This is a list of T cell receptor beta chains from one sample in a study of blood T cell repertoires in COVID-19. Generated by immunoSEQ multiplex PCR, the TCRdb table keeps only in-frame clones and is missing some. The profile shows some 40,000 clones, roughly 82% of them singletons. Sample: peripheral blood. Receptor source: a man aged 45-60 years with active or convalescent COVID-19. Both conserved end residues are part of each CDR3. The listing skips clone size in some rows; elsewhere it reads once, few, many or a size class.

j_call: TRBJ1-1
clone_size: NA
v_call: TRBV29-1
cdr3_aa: CSVVGSGVTEAFF

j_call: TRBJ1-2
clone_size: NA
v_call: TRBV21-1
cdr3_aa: CASSKARSRRGYTF

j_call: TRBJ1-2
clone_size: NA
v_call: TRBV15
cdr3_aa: CATTGQAHYGYTF

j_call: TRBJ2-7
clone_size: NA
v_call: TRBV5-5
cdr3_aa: CASSSQGIGSYEQYF

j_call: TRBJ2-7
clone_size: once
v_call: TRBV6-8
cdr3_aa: CASSPLDRVRAREQYF

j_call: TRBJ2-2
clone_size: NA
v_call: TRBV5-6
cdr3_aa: CASSLRYTGELFF

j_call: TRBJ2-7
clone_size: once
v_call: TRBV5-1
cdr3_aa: CASSSQGAHSYEQYF

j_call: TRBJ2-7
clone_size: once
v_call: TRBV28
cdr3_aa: CASTGTGGKSYEQYF

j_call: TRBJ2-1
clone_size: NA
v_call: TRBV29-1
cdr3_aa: CSVDEGSATYNEQFF

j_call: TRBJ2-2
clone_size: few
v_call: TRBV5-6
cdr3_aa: CASSLDWGRAAGELFF

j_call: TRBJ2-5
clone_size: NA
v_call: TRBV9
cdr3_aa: CASSVGGGQETQYF

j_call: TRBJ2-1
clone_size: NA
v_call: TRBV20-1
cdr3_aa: CSAPGYNEQFF

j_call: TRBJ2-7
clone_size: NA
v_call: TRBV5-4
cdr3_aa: CASSYGLAGSYEQYF

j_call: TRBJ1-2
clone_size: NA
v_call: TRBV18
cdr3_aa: CASSPGRTNYGYTF

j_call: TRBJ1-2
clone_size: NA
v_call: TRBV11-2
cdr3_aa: CASSLPVYGYTF

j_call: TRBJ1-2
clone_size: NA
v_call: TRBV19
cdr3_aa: CASSTAVGQGSYGYTF

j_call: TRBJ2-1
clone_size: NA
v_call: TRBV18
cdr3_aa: CASSPSQELNEQFF

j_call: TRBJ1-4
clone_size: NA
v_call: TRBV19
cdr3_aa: CASSPGPGRENEKLFF

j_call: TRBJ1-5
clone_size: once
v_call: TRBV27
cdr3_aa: CASSWDRSQPQHF

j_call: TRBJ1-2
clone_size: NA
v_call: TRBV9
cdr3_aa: CASSGDRGRRYGYTF

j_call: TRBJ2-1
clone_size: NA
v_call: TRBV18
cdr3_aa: CASSPRHRGEGEQFF

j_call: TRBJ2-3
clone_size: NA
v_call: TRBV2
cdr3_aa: CASRRLAGGRTDTQYF

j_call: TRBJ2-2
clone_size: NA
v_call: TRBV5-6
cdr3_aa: CASSPVDRGSDTGELFF

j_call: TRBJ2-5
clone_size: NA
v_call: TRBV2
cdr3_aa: CASSEGTSGVQETQYF